This T cell receptor (beta chain) was recovered during a study of blood T cells in healthy people across ages (dated by TCRdb to between 2015 and 2016). About the full investigation: In model experiments, template switching captured about one uniquely barcoded TCR beta cDNA molecule for every two T cells. Age-related changes in TCR beta repertoire diversity were measured in the study by deep sequencing normalized with unique cDNA molecular identifiers. The donors were divided into four age groups: young (average approximately 16 years), middle-aged (roughly 42), aged (roughly 66) and long-lived (about 79). To avoid experimental bias, donors of different ages were distributed randomly across sequencing lanes. Two additional independent replicas of 1 million unique cDNA reads from the same blood draw were analyzed for two donors (one aged 18 to 30 and one aged 80 or older). Here is what the overall study found, with its caveats: As age increased, observed TCR beta diversity per million T cells dropped in a roughly linear way, and a significant reduction was already evident by age around 41. Donor CMV infection status was unknown, potentially confounding age-related changes in expanded clonotypes. Conclusive comparison of naive and antigen-experienced compartments was prevented by the profiling of bulk unsorted PBMCs. There was a strong correlation between observed TCR beta diversity and the percentage of naive T cells measured by flow cytometry. The long-lived group showed more naive CD4+ T cells, fewer expanded clones and increased TCR diversity than the aged group, suggesting age selection. Estimates of total diversity based on one million sequenced T cells were considered lower bounds and underestimates.

Receptor libraries were prepared by 5' RACE. Sequencing used an Illumina HiSeq 2500. A second roughly 6 to 11 cycle PCR used a sample-barcoded 5' primer and a J-beta primer mix. A template-switch 5' adaptor carrying 12 random nucleotides introduced a unique molecular identifier onto each TCR beta cDNA molecule. Each sample yielded at least 3 million CDR3-containing paired-end reads. First-strand cDNA was synthesized from all RNA with the Mint cDNA synthesis kit, primed by a TRBC-specific oligonucleotide. Following uracil-DNA glycosylase treatment, all cDNA underwent a first 18-cycle PCR with the universal primers M1SS and BC2_uni_R. The original methods were these. For normalization, 1 million high-quality reads were randomly selected from each sample, with every read carrying a distinct molecular identifier. Instead of being binned into consensus sequences, reads that shared molecular identifiers were thrown out. CDR3 identification, clonotype clustering and error correction used MiTCR with a Q25 quality threshold and the strictest error-elimination algorithm. A nonparametric unseen species model using Euler transformation provided a lower-bound estimate of total TCR beta diversity. The raw public reads went through TCRdb reprocessing: fastp at Q25, MiXCR clone calling, in-frame beta chains kept. When rows share a CDR3 protein, they turn into one entry using the most common DNA and genes. The V and J calls, along with clone size, are taken from TCRdb and not from the paper's own processing. The sample yields about 620,000 distinct CDR3 sequences; about 21% were counted once. The ten top clones hold roughly 3.4% of the sample.

In its sample, this clonotype was seen many times. Its antigen is not yet known. No base quality values were provided; no much bigger clone lies one nucleotide off. The donors were 40 or so Caucasian individuals from Russia, aged roughly 6 to 90 years, who were systemically healthy. Each donor gave ten milliliters of peripheral blood, drawn into EDTA-treated Vacutainer tubes. Ficoll-Paque density-gradient centrifugation was used to isolate PBMCs, with at least 6.5 million obtained per sample. Total RNA, at least 6 micrograms per sample, was extracted from PBMCs with Trizol reagent. For every donor, flow cytometry on a PBMC aliquot measured the percentage of naive CD45RAhigh/CD27high T cells. The sequenced sample consisted of blood. The origin of this receptor is a man in his 70s in good health.

The DNA reads TGTGCCAGCAGTGATTCCTTTAACAGGGCAACAATGAACACTGAAGCTTTCTTT. Translated, it reads CASSDSFNRATMNTEAFF. The rearranged chain carries TRBV2 and TRBJ1-1; TRBD1 is a weak D gene call, 6 bases matching. The germline V gene supplies CDR1 SNHLY and CDR2 FYNNEI. Measured from the cysteine to the phenylalanine, the CDR3 is 18 residues long. Of all the DNA, just the CDR3 is kept, 54 bases in frame from base 1. V was cut back by 3 bases and J by 0 bases, leaving a gap of 20 bases between them.